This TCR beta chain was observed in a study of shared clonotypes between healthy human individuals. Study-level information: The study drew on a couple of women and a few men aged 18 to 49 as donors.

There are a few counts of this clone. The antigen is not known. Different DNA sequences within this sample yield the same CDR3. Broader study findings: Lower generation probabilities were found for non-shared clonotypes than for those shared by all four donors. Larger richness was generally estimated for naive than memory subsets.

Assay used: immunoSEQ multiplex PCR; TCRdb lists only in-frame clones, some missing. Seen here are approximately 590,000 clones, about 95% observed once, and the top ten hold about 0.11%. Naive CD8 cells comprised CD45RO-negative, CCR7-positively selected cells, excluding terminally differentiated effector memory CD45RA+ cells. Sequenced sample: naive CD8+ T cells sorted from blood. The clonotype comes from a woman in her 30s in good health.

CDR3 in amino acids: CASSFGGNQPQHF. The CDR3 DNA sequence: TGTGCCAGCAGTTTCGGGGGAAATCAGCCCCAGCATTTT. The chain employs TRBV28 and TRBJ1-5; a weak D match, TRBD1 (5 bases). CDR3 length: 13 amino acids. In germline, CDR1 is MDHEN, CDR2 SYDVKM. The V end was cut by 3 bases, the J end by 4 bases, with 7 bases between.